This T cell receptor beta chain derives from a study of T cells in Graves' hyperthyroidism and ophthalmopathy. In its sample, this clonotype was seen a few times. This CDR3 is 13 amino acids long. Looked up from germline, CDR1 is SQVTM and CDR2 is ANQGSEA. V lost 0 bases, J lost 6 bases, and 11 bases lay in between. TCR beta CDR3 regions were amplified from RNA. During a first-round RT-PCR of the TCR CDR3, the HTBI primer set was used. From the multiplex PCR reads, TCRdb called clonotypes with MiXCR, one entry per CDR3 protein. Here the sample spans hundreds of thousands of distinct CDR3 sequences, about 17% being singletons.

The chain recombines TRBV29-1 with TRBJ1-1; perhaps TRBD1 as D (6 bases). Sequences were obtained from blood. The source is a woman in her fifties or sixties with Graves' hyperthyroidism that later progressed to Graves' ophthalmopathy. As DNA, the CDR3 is TGCAGCGTTGAAGACGGGACATCCCCTGAAGCTTTCTTT. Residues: CSVEDGTSPEAFF.